The 22 T cell receptor beta chains below were found in one sample sequenced in a study of PD-1 blockade in mismatch repair-deficient tumors. TCRdb's table, derived via immunoSEQ multiplex PCR, lists solely in-frame clones and lacks some. Of over 60,000 clones detected, about 87% appear once; the ten largest clones hold approximately 15%. The sequencing here drew on peripheral blood, taken 52 weeks after starting pembrolizumab. The receptors shown here come from an adult with mismatch repair-deficient cancer.

The V call is TRBV5-1, the J call TRBJ2-2; 12 bases agree with TRBD2. CDR1 and CDR2 from the germline V gene are SGHRS and YFSETQ. The CDR3 covers 16 residues. Losses at the gene ends were 4 bases for V and 6 bases for J; bases not matched to a gene: 7. This CDR3 reads CASSPGTSGLAGELFF. Written as DNA, the CDR3 is TGCGCCAGCAGCCCCGGGACTAGCGGGTTAGCCGGGGAGCTGTTTTTT. The full variable domain, in which reference TRBV5-1 and TRBJ2-2 provide the parts outside the CDR3, is KAGVTQTPRYLIKTRGQQVTLSCSPISGHRSVSWYQQTPGQGLQFLFEYFSETQRNKGNFPGRFSGRQFSNSRSEMNVSTLELGDSALYLCASSPGTSGLAGELFFGEGSRLTVL.

This chain links TRBV5-4 with TRBJ1-4; unclear D gene. V gave up 4 bases and J gave up 5 bases, with 6 bases separating them. The CDR3 is made up of 12 amino acids. Looked up from germline, CDR1 is SGHNT and CDR2 is YYREEE (reference sequence). CDR3: CASSILNEKLFF. CDR3 coding DNA: TGTGCCAGCAGCATTCTCAATGAAAAACTGTTTTTT.

This clone is classed as medium-sized. The J gene is TRBJ1-1, the V gene TRBV19, with 9 bases identical to TRBD1. The CDR3 consists of 20 residues. The germline V gene has CDR1 LNHDA and CDR2 SQIVND (reference sequence). The trim removed 0 bases at V and 3 bases at J, leaving 17 bases unmatched. Written as DNA, the CDR3 is TGTGCCAGTAGTATAGATCCAGACAGGGGGTATCGTTCGGGCGACACTGAAGCTTTCTTT. Amino acid sequence: CASSIDPDRGYRSGDTEAFF.

The rearrangement links TRBV7-2 to TRBJ2-1; 9 nucleotides align to TRBD2. V lost 5 bases and J lost 12; bases outside the gene matches: 8. Looked up from germline, CDR1 is SGHTA and CDR2 is FQGNSA. The CDR3 is 13 amino acids. CDR3 in DNA: TGTGCCAGCAGCCTCAGGACTAGCGTATTGCAGTTCTTC. This sequence encodes CASSLRTSVLQFF.

The V and J genes are TRBV2 and TRBJ1-4; a possible D gene is TRBD1 (5 bases). The germline V gene has CDR1 SNHLY and CDR2 FYNNEI. The CDR3 totals 15 residues. V was trimmed by 4 bases and J by 7 bases, leaving 16 bases between them. DNA for the CDR3: TGTGCCAGCAGTGTGAGCAGGGTAAGCGGTGAAAAACTGTTTTTT. Translated: CASSVSRVSGEKLFF. The full variable domain, its missing parts supplied by reference TRBV2 and TRBJ1-4, is EPEVTQTPSHQVTQMGQEVILRCVPISNHLYFYWYRQILGQKVEFLVSFYNNEISEKSEIFDDQFSVERPDGSNFTLKIRSTKLEDSAMYFCASSVSRVSGEKLFFGSGTQLSVL.

The CDR3 DNA sequence: TGCAGCGTTGAAGATTTAGAGGGTCAGCCCACTGAAGCTTTCTTT. Translation: CSVEDLEGQPTEAFF. This chain links TRBV29-1 with TRBJ1-1; D is unclear. Trimming cost V 0 bases and J 4 bases, with 15 bases left between them. The CDR3 spans 15 residues. CDR1 is SQVTM and CDR2 is ANQGSEA in the germline V gene.

The rearrangement joins TRBV10-2 to TRBJ2-1, with D tentatively TRBD1 or TRBD2 (5 bases each). Germline V gene sequence: CDR1 WSHSY, CDR2 SAAADI. This CDR3 region has 19 residues. Trimming took 1 base from V and 4 from J, leaving 23 bases between them. The CDR3 DNA sequence: TGCGCCAGCAGTGAGTTACCAAAAAGCTGGGACCCCTTATACAATGAGCAGTTCTTC. The encoded protein is CASSELPKSWDPLYNEQFF.

The chain combines TRBV5-1 with TRBJ1-4, with unresolved D. In germline, CDR1 is SGHRS, CDR2 YFSETQ. CDR3 size: 16 residues. V dropped 4 bases and J dropped 3 bases, with 16 bases sitting between them. The CDR3 DNA is TGCGCCAGCAGCGTGATCCCCTCGACGGCTAATGAAAAACTGTTTTTT. As protein: CASSVIPSTANEKLFF.

The chain couples TRBV7-9 to TRBJ1-1; D gene ambiguous. V lost 0 bases, J lost 0 bases, and 5 bases lay in between. The CDR3 runs to 14 residues. Germline V gene lookup returns CDR1 SEHNR and CDR2 FQNEAQ (reference sequence). DNA for the CDR3: TGTGCCAGCAGCTTAGCAAAGATGAACACTGAAGCTTTCTTT. It encodes CASSLAKMNTEAFF.

The chain employs TRBV27 and TRBJ1-5, with unresolved D. The CDR3 covers 14 residues. CDR1 is MNHEY, CDR2 SMNVEV, per germline (reference sequence). The V end lost 3 bases, the J end lost 7 bases, and 13 bases lay between the germline ends. Written as DNA, the CDR3 is TGTGCCAGCAGTTTCGGTGGCGTTGGGCAGCCCCAGCATTTT. Amino acids: CASSFGGVGQPQHF.

This chain uses TRBV27 with TRBJ1-5, with D possibly being TRBD1 (5 bases). Germline lookup yields CDR1 MNHEY and CDR2 SMNVEV (reference sequence). Deletions cut 6 bases from V and 3 bases from J, with 12 bases between. The CDR3 spans 14 residues. CDR3 region: CASRGQGANQPQHF. The CDR3 DNA reads as TGTGCCAGCAGGGGCCAGGGAGCCAATCAGCCCCAGCATTTT.

V usage is TRBV4-1 and J usage is TRBJ2-5; 10 nucleotides agree with TRBD2. With 1 base clipped from V and 2 bases from J, the junction kept 7 bases outside the gene matches. This CDR3 is built from 17 residues. Germline CDR1 is MGHRA and CDR2 is YSYEKL. CDR3: CASSQGRTSGKQETQYF. DNA of the CDR3: TGCGCCAGCAGCCAAGGTCGGACTAGCGGAAAACAAGAGACCCAGTACTTC.

The chain is built from TRBV25-1 and TRBJ1-2; 7 nucleotides match TRBD1. This CDR3 region has 13 residues. Germline CDR1 MGHDK, CDR2 SYGVNS. V lost 3 bases, J lost 3 bases, and 1 base stayed unmatched. The CDR3 spells CASSDQGDYGYTF. The DNA of the CDR3 is TGTGCCAGCAGTGATCAGGGGGACTATGGCTACACCTTC.

The chain links TRBV2 to TRBJ2-3, with 9 bases aligning to TRBD2. V dropped 4 bases and J dropped 2; count of bases not matched to a gene: 10. The CDR3 is 17 residues long. Germline assignment: CDR1 SNHLY and CDR2 FYNNEI. CDR3 protein: CASSVSRLAAFTDTQYF. The CDR3 DNA reads TGTGCCAGCAGTGTTTCCCGACTAGCGGCTTTCACAGATACGCAGTATTTT.

The CDR3 DNA sequence: TGCGCCAGCATCGCCGAGCCAGCGCAGAGCTCCTACAATGAGCAGTTCTTC. Its protein is CASIAEPAQSSYNEQFF. This chain connects TRBV5-1 to TRBJ2-1; no definite D call. The CDR3 contains 17 residues. Trimming cost V 6 bases and J 0 bases, with 19 bases left between them. In germline, CDR1 is SGHRS, CDR2 YFSETQ.

The chain carries TRBV2 and TRBJ1-3; no firm D call. Trimming pared 5 bases from V and 0 bases from J, leaving 8 bases between. Germline values: CDR1 SNHLY, CDR2 FYNNEI. The CDR3 totals 14 residues. The chain's CDR3 is CASSPQSSGNTIYF. The CDR3 nucleotides read TGTGCCAGCAGTCCACAGAGCTCTGGAAACACCATATATTTT.

V and J are TRBV9 and TRBJ2-2; 10 bases are shared with TRBD2. The germline V gene encodes CDR1 SGDLS and CDR2 YYNGEE. V lost 4 bases and J lost 7; bases outside the gene matches: 7. This CDR3 has 15 amino acids. CDR3 residues: CASSPGTSVLGELFF. The CDR3 DNA reads as TGTGCCAGCAGCCCCGGGACTAGCGTCCTCGGGGAGCTGTTTTTT. Complete variable domain (other parts from reference TRBV9 and TRBJ2-2): DSGVTQTPKHLITATGQRVTLRCSPRSGDLSVYWYQQSLDQGLQFLIQYYNGEERAKGNILERFSAQQFPDLHSELNLSSLELGDSALYFCASSPGTSVLGELFFGEGSRLTVL.

The chain couples TRBV28 to TRBJ1-5; weak D call: TRBD1 (6 bases). The germline V gene has CDR1 MDHEN and CDR2 SYDVKM. The CDR3 runs 17 residues. Trimming removed 2 bases from V and 9 bases from J, with 23 bases in between. In DNA form, the CDR3 reads TGTGCCAGCAGTTTACCAAACACAGGGTACGGTCTTAGGCCCCAGCATTTT. Translated: CASSLPNTGYGLRPQHF. Combining the CDR3 with reference TRBV28 and TRBJ1-5 gives the whole variable domain DVKVTQSSRYLVKRTGEKVFLECVQDMDHENMFWYRQDPGLGLRLIYFSYDVKMKEKGDIPEGYSVSREKKERFSLILESASTNQTSMYLCASSLPNTGYGLRPQHFGDGTRLSIL.

CDR3 DNA: TGTGCCAGCGGAACAGGGAGCTATGGCTACACCTTC. Its translation: CASGTGSYGYTF. The V gene is TRBV6-1, the J gene TRBJ1-2, with a weak D call TRBD1 (6 bases). Deletions cut 8 bases from V and 4 bases from J, with 11 bases between. Germline loops: CDR1 MNHNS, CDR2 SASEGT. CDR3 length equals 12 residues.

CDR3 DNA: TGTGCCAGCAGCTTAGGAGGACCTTCTAACTATGGCTACACCTTC. This translates into CASSLGGPSNYGYTF. The chain carries TRBV7-9 and TRBJ1-2; no reliable D call. The CDR3 runs 15 residues. Germline lookup yields CDR1 SEHNR and CDR2 FQNEAQ (reference sequence). V lost 1 base, J lost 0 bases, and 9 bases lay in between.

The genes are TRBV5-1 and TRBJ1-4, with a possible D match to TRBD1 (5 bases). Germline lookup yields CDR1 SGHRS and CDR2 YFSETQ. The CDR3 runs to 14 residues. V was cut by 1 base and J by 6 bases, with 10 bases left in between. CDR3 residues: CASSLWGFDEKLFF. CDR3 sequence (DNA): TGCGCCAGCAGCTTGTGGGGGTTTGATGAAAAACTGTTTTTT.

V usage is TRBV28 and J usage is TRBJ2-5; D gene ambiguous. Trimming cost V 5 bases and J 3 bases, with 13 bases left between them. From germline, CDR1 is MDHEN and CDR2 SYDVKM. This CDR3 contains 14 residues. For the CDR3, the DNA is TGTGCCAGCAGTCACCCTAGACGGGAAGAGACCCAGTACTTC. Translation: CASSHPRREETQYF.